The entry below describes one T cell receptor (beta chain). Its target is not known. The sample originates from a study of T cells in Graves' hyperthyroidism and ophthalmopathy. Study-level results: The model foresaw ophthalmopathy a median roughly 6.5 months prior to onset. Within blood appeared most thyroid clonotypes that had expanded above 0.001.

CDR1 and CDR2 (germline): KGHSH, LQKENI. CDR3 size: 16 residues. J gave up 10 bases and V 0 bases, and 11 bases lay outside the gene matches. Amplified TCR beta CDR3 regions came from RNA transcripts. Using the HTBI primer set, a first-round RT-PCR was run on the TCR CDR3. TCRdb reprocessed the multiplex PCR reads with MiXCR, giving one entry per CDR3 protein. The sample shows some 740,000 distinct CDR3 sequences, approximately 15% of them seen only once. The clonotype was recovered from a woman between 18 and 30 years old with Graves' hyperthyroidism. The sequencing sample was made of blood. The genes are TRBV18 and TRBJ2-4; 8 bases align to TRBD2. The CDR3 nucleotides read TGTGCCAGCTCACCACCGACGAGCGGGAGAGGTGGGATTCAGTACTTC. Its translation is CASSPPTSGRGGIQYF.